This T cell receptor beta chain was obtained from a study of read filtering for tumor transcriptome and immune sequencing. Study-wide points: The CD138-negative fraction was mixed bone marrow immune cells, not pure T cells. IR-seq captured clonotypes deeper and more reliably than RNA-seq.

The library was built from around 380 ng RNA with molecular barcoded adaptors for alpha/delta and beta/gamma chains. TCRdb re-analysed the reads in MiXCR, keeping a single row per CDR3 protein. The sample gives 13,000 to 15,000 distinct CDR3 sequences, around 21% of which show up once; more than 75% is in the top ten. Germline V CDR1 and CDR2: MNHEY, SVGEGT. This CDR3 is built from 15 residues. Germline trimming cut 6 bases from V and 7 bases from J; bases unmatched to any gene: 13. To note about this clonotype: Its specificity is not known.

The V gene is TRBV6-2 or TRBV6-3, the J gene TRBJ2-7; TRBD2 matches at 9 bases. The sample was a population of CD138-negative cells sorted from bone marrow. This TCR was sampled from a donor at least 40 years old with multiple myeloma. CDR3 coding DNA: TGTGCCAGCAGAAAGGAGGCGGGAGGGCCGGGTGAGCAGTACTTC. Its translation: CASRKEAGGPGEQYF.